The rows below give T cell receptor beta chains drawn from one sample of a study of shared clonotypes between healthy human individuals. The repertoire was sequenced with immunoSEQ multiplex PCR; TCRdb's copy has only in-frame clones and lacks some. The data show 2 million to 3 million clones, over 85% seen once. The sequenced sample was naive CD4+ T cells from PBMCs. The receptors were sampled from a man between 18 and 29 years old in good health. Some clones in this sample may be carry-over from other donors' samples. CDR3s include the opening cysteine and the closing phenylalanine or tryptophan. A D gene is named only where the DNA matches it firmly. Clone size is stated in some rows and not others, as once, few, many or a class when expanded.

J	length	V	D	size	CDR3	DNA
TRBJ2-1	13	TRBV2	-	-	CASSENLYNEQFF	TGTGCCAGCAGTGAAAACCTATACAATGAGCAGTTCTTC
TRBJ2-1	16	TRBV7-8	-	-	CASSLRRQSSYNEQFF	TGTGCCAGCAGCTTACGGCGGCAGAGCTCCTACAATGAGCAGTTCTTC
TRBJ2-2	13	TRBV9	-	-	CASSLDSHRELFF	TGTGCCAGCAGCTTGGACTCTCACCGGGAGCTGTTTTTT
TRBJ2-2	15	TRBV6-5	TRBD2	-	CASSYGAGYTGELFF	TGTGCCAGCAGTTACGGAGCGGGGTACACCGGGGAGCTGTTTTTT
TRBJ2-7	18	TRBV21-1	-	-	CASSAGDRVLSAAYEQYF	TGTGCCAGCTCTGCAGGGGACAGGGTCCTCTCCGCCGCCTACGAGCAGTACTTC
TRBJ1-4	14	TRBV5-1	TRBD1	-	CASGRGQLNEKLFF	TGCGCCAGCGGGAGGGGACAGCTTAATGAAAAACTGTTTTTT
TRBJ2-2	13	TRBV4-3	TRBD1	-	CASSRDRAGELFF	TGCGCCAGCAGCCGGGACAGGGCCGGGGAGCTGTTTTTT
TRBJ1-1	14	TRBV10-3	-	few	CAISEGAMNTEAFF	TGTGCCATCAGTGAGGGGGCCATGAACACTGAAGCTTTCTTT
TRBJ1-3	12	TRBV10-3	-	once	CAISEVAADIYF	TGTGCCATCAGTGAAGTGGCAGCGGACATATATTTT
TRBJ2-1	16	TRBV25-1	-	-	CASSPVVAASYNEQFF	TGTGCCAGCAGCCCTGTTGTAGCGGCCTCCTACAATGAGCAGTTCTTC
TRBJ2-7	14	TRBV29-1	TRBD2	-	CSALPGLASGEQYF	TGCAGCGCCCTCCCGGGACTAGCCAGCGGCGAGCAGTACTTC
TRBJ1-5	14	TRBV2	TRBD1	-	CASRRTGENQPQHF	TGTGCCAGCCGCCGGACAGGGGAAAATCAGCCCCAGCATTTT
TRBJ2-5	15	TRBV7-6	TRBD1	-	CASSLRQGMGETQYF	TGTGCCAGCAGCTTACGACAGGGGATGGGCGAGACCCAGTACTTC
TRBJ2-3	15	TRBV5-6	-	-	CASSLDGGPTDTQYF	TGTGCCAGCAGCTTGGATGGGGGGCCCACAGATACGCAGTATTTT
TRBJ1-1	12	TRBV29-1	-	-	CSVAKGSAEAFF	TGCAGTGTTGCTAAGGGGAGCGCTGAAGCTTTCTTT
TRBJ2-7	13	TRBV6-1	-	-	CASRAGPLGEQYF	TGTGCCAGCAGGGCGGGCCCACTTGGGGAGCAGTACTTC
TRBJ2-7	13	TRBV30	TRBD1	-	CAWSGDRGHEQYF	TGTGCCTGGAGCGGGGACAGGGGGCACGAGCAGTACTTC
TRBJ1-1	14	TRBV18	TRBD1	-	CASSGPQGDTEAFF	TGTGCCAGCTCGGGTCCCCAGGGGGACACTGAAGCTTTCTTT
TRBJ2-1	16	TRBV5-1	TRBD2	-	CASSLAAGGFGNEQFF	TGCGCCAGCAGCTTGGCTGCGGGAGGGTTCGGCAATGAGCAGTTCTTC
TRBJ2-7	11	TRBV7-8	-	-	CASSPRNEQYF	TGTGCCAGCAGCCCCCGTAACGAGCAGTACTTC
TRBJ1-2	16	TRBV28	-	-	CASSSRSARPLDGYTF	TGTGCCAGCAGCTCTAGATCAGCGAGACCCTTAGACGGCTACACCTTC
TRBJ1-2	15	TRBV6-5	-	-	CASSYSRWGNYGYTF	TGTGCCAGCAGTTACTCGAGGTGGGGGAACTATGGCTACACCTTC
TRBJ1-2	14	TRBV28	-	-	CASSFRQWGYGYTF	TGTGCCAGCAGTTTTCGGCAGTGGGGCTATGGCTACACCTTC
TRBJ2-1	17	TRBV6-1	TRBD1	-	CASSEFPIFTGEGEQFF	TGTGCCAGCAGTGAATTCCCCATATTTACAGGGGAAGGTGAGCAGTTCTTC
TRBJ1-5	14	TRBV6-5	TRBD1	-	CASSEDRGRKPQHF	TGTGCCAGCAGCGAAGACAGGGGGAGAAAGCCCCAGCATTTT
TRBJ2-2	16	TRBV28	TRBD1	-	CASREGDRTNTGELFF	TGTGCCAGCAGGGAGGGGGACAGGACGAACACCGGGGAGCTGTTTTTT
TRBJ2-3	11	TRBV2	-	-	CASGRTDTQYF	TGTGCCAGCGGAAGGACAGATACGCAGTATTTT
TRBJ2-5	16	TRBV7-6	-	-	CASSLEPGVYQETQYF	TGTGCCAGCAGCTTAGAGCCCGGAGTGTACCAAGAGACCCAGTACTTC
TRBJ2-5	15	TRBV9	-	-	CASSPLGGVQETQYF	TGTGCCAGCAGCCCCCTCGGGGGAGTACAAGAGACCCAGTACTTC
TRBJ2-2	18	TRBV7-8	-	-	CASSLRGSNFADTGELFF	TGTGCCAGCAGCTTGCGAGGGTCTAACTTCGCCGACACCGGGGAGCTGTTTTTT
TRBJ2-1	15	TRBV7-2	TRBD2	-	CASSLLAGGLNEQFF	TGTGCCAGCAGCCTACTAGCGGGAGGGCTCAATGAGCAGTTCTTC
TRBJ2-7	15	TRBV27	-	-	CASSLIAASSYEQYF	TGTGCCAGCAGTTTGATCGCAGCATCCTCCTACGAGCAGTACTTC
TRBJ2-1	15	TRBV15	-	-	CATSRDQHPASEQFF	TGTGCCACCAGCAGAGATCAGCACCCCGCGAGCGAGCAGTTCTTC
TRBJ2-7	15	TRBV27	-	-	CASSFGDKYSYEQYF	TGTGCCAGCAGTTTCGGGGACAAATACTCCTACGAGCAGTACTTC
TRBJ2-3	15	TRBV18	-	-	CASSPPQGIADTQYF	TGTGCCAGCTCTCCTCCACAGGGCATCGCAGATACGCAGTATTTT
TRBJ2-1	20	TRBV6-1	TRBD2	once	CASSVLTGLAGASSYNEQFF	TGTGCCAGCAGTGTCCTAACGGGACTAGCGGGAGCCAGCTCCTACAATGAGCAGTTCTTC
TRBJ2-7	13	TRBV28	TRBD1	-	CASRLQGAREQYF	TGTGCCAGCAGGCTACAGGGGGCCCGCGAGCAGTACTTC
TRBJ2-3	18	TRBV29-1	TRBD2	-	CSVDVLLAGVSSTDTQYF	TGCAGCGTTGACGTCTTGCTAGCGGGAGTGTCTAGCACAGATACGCAGTATTTT
TRBJ1-1	15	TRBV7-2	TRBD1	-	CASSRTGTGNTEAFF	TGTGCCAGCAGCCGCACGGGGACAGGGAACACTGAAGCTTTCTTT
TRBJ1-1	16	TRBV11-1	-	-	CASSLVSTAQRGEAFF	TGTGCCAGCAGCTTAGTCTCGACAGCCCAAAGGGGTGAAGCTTTCTTT